This T cell receptor beta chain stems from a study of metastatic and nonmetastatic thyroid tumors (dated by TCRdb to about 2020). At the level of the whole study: For patients with malignant and with benign thyroid disease, the researchers compared repertoires between peripheral blood samples and tumor or nodule tissue samples. The paper's findings and limits, for the study overall: TCR beta diversity was reported as significantly higher in malignant tumors than in benign nodules, in both blood and tumor samples.

CDR1 and CDR2 are read off the germline V gene (reference sequence) as DFQATT and SNEGSKA. V and J lose 4 bases and 4 bases, and a span of 7 bases separates them. Including cysteine and phenylalanine, the CDR3 has 11 amino acids. The DNA shown is the 33-base CDR3, in frame from base 1. A word on this clone: Its antigen is currently not known. Base qualities are missing; no much larger clone stands one base away.

Libraries came from PCR. The run used an Illumina HiSeq 4000. High-throughput sequencing was used to profile the TCR beta-chain CDR3 region of each patient. Per the original workflow: CDR3 differences across clinicopathological groups were used to build a classifier for discriminating distant-metastatic papillary thyroid cancer patients. Repertoire diversity was assessed with the Shannon index, and tumor-blood repertoire similarity with the Morisita-Horn index. TCRdb applied fastp at Q25 and MiXCR to the public reads, then kept only in-frame beta chains. TCRdb's processing, not the authors' own work, is the source of the V and J calls. For this sample there are 9,500 to 11,000 clones; around 33% appear just once. Together, the top ten hold roughly 5% of the sample. Before undergoing thyroid surgery, none of the patients had been given any kind of treatment. The study retrospectively analysed patient clinical samples collected from the early 2010s to the late 2010s using T-cell receptor beta sequencing.

Sequenced sample: tumor tissue. The sequence links TRBV20-1 to TRBJ1-2; D gene: possibly TRBD1, on 6 matching bases. The clonotype originates from a female donor with papillary thyroid cancer or a benign thyroid nodule (not recorded which). Some clones in this sample may be carry-over from other donors' samples. The base sequence is TGCAGTGCTACAGGGGTCTATGGCTACACCTTC. This is translated as CSATGVYGYTF.